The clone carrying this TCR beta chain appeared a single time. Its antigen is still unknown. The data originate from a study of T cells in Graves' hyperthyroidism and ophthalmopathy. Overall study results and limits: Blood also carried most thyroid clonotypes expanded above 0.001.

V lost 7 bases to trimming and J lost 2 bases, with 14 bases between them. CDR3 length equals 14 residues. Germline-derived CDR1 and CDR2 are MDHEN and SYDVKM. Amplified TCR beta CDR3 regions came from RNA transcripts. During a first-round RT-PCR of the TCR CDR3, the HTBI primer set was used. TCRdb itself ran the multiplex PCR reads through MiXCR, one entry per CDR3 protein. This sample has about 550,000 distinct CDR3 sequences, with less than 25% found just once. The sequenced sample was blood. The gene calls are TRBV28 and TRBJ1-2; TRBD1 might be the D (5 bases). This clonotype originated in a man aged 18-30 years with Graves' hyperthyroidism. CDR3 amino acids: CASNSGTANYGYTF. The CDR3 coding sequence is TGTGCCAGCAATTCCGGGACGGCCAACTATGGCTACACCTTC.